This TCR beta chain derives from a study of human CD8 memory T cell subsets. General study findings and limits: Stem-like memory and precursor exhausted T cell repertoires overlapped minimally with each other.

UMI-labeled 5' RACE was used to make TCR beta libraries. TCRdb reanalysed the 5' RACE reads using MiXCR and keeps one entry per CDR3 protein. The sample contains thousands of distinct CDR3 sequences, 3.9% of which appear only once. In its sample, this clonotype was seen many times. Its antigen is unidentified. CDR1 and CDR2 (germline): SNHLY, FYNNEI. V was clipped by 4 bases and J by 3 bases, with 1 base between them. The CDR3 contains 10 residues. The genes are TRBV2 and TRBJ2-7; D not certain. The source is a human donor in good health. Specimen: CD8+ T cells from PBMCs. The CDR3 DNA is TGTGCCAGCAGTGTCTACGAGCAGTACTTC. It codes for CASSVYEQYF.